This entry describes one TCR beta chain. This clone was picked up one time. Its specific antigen is unknown. No much larger clone is present one base from it, and per-base qualities are unavailable. Relative to germline, V is missing 3 bases and J is missing 5 bases, with 12 bases of the junction outside any gene match. For CDR1 and CDR2, the germline V gene lists SGDLS and YYNGEE. From cysteine to phenylalanine, the CDR3 is 16 amino acids long. Only CDR3 DNA is held: 48 bases, read in frame from base 1. The sample originates from a study of technical replicates of blood from several donors (dated by TCRdb to 2016 to 2017). Preparation of the library involved the immunoSEQ multiplex PCR assay. TCRdb limited this immuneACCESS table to in-frame rearrangements with V and J called. A share of clones is missing; checked studies link under half to unresolved V genes, and the rest is unexplained. The sample table holds roughly 90,000 clones, of which around 96% were seen once. The ten largest clonotypes hold 0.36% of the sample.

The rearrangement combines TRBV9 with TRBJ2-5, with 8 junctional bases fitting TRBD1. This receptor was obtained from a human donor in good health. Specimen: T cells isolated from PBMCs. The CDR3 loop reads CASSAGAVRGRETQYF. The bases are TGTGCCAGCAGCGCCGGAGCGGTCAGGGGGCGTGAGACCCAGTACTTC.